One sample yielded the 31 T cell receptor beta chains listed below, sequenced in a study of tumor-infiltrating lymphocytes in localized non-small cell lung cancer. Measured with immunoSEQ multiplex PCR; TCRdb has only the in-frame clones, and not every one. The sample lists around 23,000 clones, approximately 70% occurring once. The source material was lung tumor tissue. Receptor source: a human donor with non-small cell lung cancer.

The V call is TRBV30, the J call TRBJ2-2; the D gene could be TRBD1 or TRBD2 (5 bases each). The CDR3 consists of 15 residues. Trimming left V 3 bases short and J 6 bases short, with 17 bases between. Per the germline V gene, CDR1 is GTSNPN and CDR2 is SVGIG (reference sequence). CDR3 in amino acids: CAWSSGTRMAGELFF. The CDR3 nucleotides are TGTGCCTGGAGCTCGGGGACCCGGATGGCCGGGGAGCTGTTTTTT. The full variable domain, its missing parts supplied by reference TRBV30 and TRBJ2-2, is SQTIHQWPATLVQPVGSPLSLECTVEGTSNPNLYWYRQAAGRGLQLLFYSVGIGQISSEVPQNLSASRPQDRQFILSSKKLLLSDSGFYLCAWSSGTRMAGELFFGEGSRLTVL.

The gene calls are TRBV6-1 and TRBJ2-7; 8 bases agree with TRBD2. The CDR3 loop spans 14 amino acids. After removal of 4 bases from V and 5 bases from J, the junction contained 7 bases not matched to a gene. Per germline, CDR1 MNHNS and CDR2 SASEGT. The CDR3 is CASSGGLVGNEQYF. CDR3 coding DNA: TGTGCCAGCAGTGGGGGACTAGTGGGGAACGAGCAGTACTTC.

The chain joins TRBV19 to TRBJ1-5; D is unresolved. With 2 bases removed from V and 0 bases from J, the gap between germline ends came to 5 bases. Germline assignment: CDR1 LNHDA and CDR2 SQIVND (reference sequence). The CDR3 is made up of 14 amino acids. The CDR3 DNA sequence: TGTGCCAGTAGTATACAGGTTAGCAATCAGCCCCAGCATTTT. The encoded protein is CASSIQVSNQPQHF.

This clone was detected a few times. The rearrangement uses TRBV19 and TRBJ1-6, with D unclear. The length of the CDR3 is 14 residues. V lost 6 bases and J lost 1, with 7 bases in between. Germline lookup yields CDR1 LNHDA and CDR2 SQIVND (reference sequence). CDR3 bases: TGTGCCAGTAGCTCGCGGTCCTATAATTCACCCCTCCACTTT. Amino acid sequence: CASSSRSYNSPLHF.

CDR3 DNA sequence: TGTGCCAGTAGTATAGCTTCACTAGTGATCGGTCGGGAAATTGAGCAGTTCTTC. As protein: CASSIASLVIGREIEQFF. The chain joins TRBV19 to TRBJ2-1; D is perhaps TRBD2 (5 bases). There are 18 residues in the CDR3. V was pared by 1 base and J by 9 bases, with 25 bases between. CDR1 is LNHDA and CDR2 is SQIVND in the germline V gene (reference sequence).

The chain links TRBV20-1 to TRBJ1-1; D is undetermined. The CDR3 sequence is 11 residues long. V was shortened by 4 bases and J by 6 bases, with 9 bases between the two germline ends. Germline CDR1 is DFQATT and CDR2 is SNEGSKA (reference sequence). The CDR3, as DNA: TGCAGTGCTACCCGGGCACCTGAAGCTTTCTTT. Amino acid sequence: CSATRAPEAFF.

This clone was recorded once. The CDR3 sequence: CASSPEGGPYGYTF. CDR3 nucleotides: TGTGCCAGCAGCCCAGAGGGGGGGCCCTATGGCTACACCTTC. The chain has TRBV9 and TRBJ1-2; D is perhaps TRBD1 (6 bases). Germline loops: CDR1 SGDLS, CDR2 YYNGEE. There are 14 residues in the CDR3. Trimming took 4 bases from V and 4 from J, leaving 14 bases between them.

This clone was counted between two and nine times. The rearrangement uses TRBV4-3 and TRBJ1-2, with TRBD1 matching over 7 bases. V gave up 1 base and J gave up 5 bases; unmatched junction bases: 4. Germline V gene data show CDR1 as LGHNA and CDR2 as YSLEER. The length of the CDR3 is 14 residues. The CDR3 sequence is CASSQGTGGYGYTF. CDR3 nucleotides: TGCGCCAGCAGCCAAGGGACAGGAGGATATGGCTACACCTTC.

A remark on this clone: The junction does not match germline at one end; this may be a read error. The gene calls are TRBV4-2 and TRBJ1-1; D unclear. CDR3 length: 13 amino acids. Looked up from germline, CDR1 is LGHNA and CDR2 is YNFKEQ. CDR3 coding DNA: TGTGCCAGCAGCCAAGTGCTAGACACTCAAGCTTTCTTT. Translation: CASSQVLDTQAFF.

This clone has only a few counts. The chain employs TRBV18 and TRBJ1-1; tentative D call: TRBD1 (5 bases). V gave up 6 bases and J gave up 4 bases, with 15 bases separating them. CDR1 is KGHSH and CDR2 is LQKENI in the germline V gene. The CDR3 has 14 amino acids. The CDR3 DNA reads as TGTGCCAGCTCCCGGGCCGGGACCCCCACTGAAGCTTTCTTT. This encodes CASSRAGTPTEAFF.

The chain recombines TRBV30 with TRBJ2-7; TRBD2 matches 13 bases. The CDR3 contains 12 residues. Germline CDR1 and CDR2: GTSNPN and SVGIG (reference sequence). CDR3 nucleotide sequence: TGTGCTTGGGGTCGACTAGCGGGAGGTGTGGAGGTC. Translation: CAWGRLAGGVEV.

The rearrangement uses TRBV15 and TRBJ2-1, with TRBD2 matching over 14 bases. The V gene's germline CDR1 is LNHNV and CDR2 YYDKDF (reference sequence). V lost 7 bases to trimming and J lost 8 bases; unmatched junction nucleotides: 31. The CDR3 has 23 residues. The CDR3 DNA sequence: TGTGCCACCAACATACCGGGACAGGGAGAAGGGACTAGCGGGGGAAAAAGAGGTCATGAGCAGTTCTTC. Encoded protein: CATNIPGQGEGTSGGKRGHEQFF.

This CDR3 is CASSPRTGGVGANVLTF. In nucleotides, the CDR3 is TGTGCCAGCTCACCACGAACGGGGGGGGTTGGGGCCAACGTCCTGACTTTC. This chain uses TRBV18 with TRBJ2-6; TRBD2 agrees at 8 bases. Trimming removed 1 base from V and 3 bases from J; junction bases left unmatched: 5. Germline CDR1 and CDR2: KGHSH and LQKENI. The CDR3 totals 17 residues. Filled out from reference TRBV18 and TRBJ2-6, the complete variable domain reads NAGVMQNPRHLVRRRGQEARLRCSPMKGHSHVYWYRQLPEEGLKFMVYLQKENIIDESGMPKERFSAEFPKEGPSILRIQQVVRGDSAAYFCASSPRTGGVGANVLTFGAGSRLTVL.

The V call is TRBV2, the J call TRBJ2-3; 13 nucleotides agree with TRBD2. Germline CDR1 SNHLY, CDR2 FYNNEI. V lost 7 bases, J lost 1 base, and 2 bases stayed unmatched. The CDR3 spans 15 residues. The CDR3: CASKGTSGGTDTQYF. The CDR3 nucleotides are TGTGCCAGCAAAGGGACTAGCGGGGGCACAGATACGCAGTATTTT.

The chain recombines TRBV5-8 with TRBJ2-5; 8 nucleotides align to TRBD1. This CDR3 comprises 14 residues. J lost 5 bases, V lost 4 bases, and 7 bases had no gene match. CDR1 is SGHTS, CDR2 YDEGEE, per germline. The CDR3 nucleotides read TGTGCCAGCAGCCCGGACAGGGCGTTGGAGACCCAGTACTTC. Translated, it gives CASSPDRALETQYF.

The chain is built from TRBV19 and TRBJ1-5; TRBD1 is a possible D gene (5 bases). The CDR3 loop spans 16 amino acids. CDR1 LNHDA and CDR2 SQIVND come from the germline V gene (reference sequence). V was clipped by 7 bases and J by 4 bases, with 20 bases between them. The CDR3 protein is CASIAQGRQNNQPQHF. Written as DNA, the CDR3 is TGTGCCAGTATAGCCCAGGGAAGGCAGAATAATCAGCCCCAGCATTTT.

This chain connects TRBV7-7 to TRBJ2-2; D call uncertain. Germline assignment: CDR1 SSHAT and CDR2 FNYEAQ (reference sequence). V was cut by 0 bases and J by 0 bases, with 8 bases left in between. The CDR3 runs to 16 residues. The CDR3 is CASSLAPASNTGELFF. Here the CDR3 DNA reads TGTGCCAGCAGCTTAGCGCCAGCATCGAACACCGGGGAGCTGTTTTTT.

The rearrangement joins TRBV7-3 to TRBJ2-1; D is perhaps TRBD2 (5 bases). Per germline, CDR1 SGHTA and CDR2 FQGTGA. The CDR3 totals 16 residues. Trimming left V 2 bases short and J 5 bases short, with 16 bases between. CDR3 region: CASSLFSASRNNEQFF. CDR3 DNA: TGTGCCAGCAGCTTATTTTCGGCTAGCAGAAACAATGAGCAGTTCTTC.

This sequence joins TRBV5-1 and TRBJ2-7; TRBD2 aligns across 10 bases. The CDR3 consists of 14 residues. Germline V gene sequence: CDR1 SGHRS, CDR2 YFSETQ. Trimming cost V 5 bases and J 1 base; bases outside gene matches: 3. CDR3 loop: CASRETSGSYEQYF. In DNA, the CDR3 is TGCGCCAGCAGGGAGACTAGCGGGTCCTACGAGCAGTACTTC.

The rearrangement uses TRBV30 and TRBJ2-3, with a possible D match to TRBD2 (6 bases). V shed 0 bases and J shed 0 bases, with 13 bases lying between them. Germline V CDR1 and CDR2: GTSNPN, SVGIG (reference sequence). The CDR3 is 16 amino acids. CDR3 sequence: CAWSVGTLYSTDTQYF. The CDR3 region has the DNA TGTGCCTGGAGTGTGGGGACTCTCTATAGCACAGATACGCAGTATTTT.

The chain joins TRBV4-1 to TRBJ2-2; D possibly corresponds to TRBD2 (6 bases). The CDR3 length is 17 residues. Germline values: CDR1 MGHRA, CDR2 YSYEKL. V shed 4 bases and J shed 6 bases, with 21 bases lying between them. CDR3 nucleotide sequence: TGCGCCAGCAGCCGAAAACGGGCCGGGCCGGGAGCCGGGGAGCTGTTTTTT. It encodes CASSRKRAGPGAGELFF.

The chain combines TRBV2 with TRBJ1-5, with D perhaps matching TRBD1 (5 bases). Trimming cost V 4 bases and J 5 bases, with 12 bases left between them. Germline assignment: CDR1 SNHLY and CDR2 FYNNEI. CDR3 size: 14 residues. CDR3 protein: CASSGGRGDQPQHF. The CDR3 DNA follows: TGTGCCAGCAGTGGAGGTAGGGGAGATCAGCCCCAGCATTTT. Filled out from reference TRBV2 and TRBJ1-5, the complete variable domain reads EPEVTQTPSHQVTQMGQEVILRCVPISNHLYFYWYRQILGQKVEFLVSFYNNEISEKSEIFDDQFSVERPDGSNFTLKIRSTKLEDSAMYFCASSGGRGDQPQHFGDGTRLSIL.

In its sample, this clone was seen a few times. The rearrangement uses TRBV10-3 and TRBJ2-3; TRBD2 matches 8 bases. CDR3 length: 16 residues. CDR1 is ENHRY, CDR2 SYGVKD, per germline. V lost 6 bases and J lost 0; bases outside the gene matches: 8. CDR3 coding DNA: TGTGCCATCAGCGAACGCGGGGGGCAGAGCACAGATACGCAGTATTTT. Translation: CAISERGGQSTDTQYF.

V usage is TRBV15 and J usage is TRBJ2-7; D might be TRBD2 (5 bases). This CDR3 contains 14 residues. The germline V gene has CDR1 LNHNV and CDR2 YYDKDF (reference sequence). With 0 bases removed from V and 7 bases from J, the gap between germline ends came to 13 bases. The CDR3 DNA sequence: TGTGCCACCAGCAGAGATGGGGATCGGAGGGAGCAGTACTTC. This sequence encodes CATSRDGDRREQYF.

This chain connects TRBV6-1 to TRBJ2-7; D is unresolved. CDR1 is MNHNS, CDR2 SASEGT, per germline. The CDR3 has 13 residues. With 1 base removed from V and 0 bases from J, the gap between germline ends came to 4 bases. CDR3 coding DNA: TGTGCCAGCAGTGAAGGGATCTCCTACGAGCAGTACTTC. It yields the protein CASSEGISYEQYF.

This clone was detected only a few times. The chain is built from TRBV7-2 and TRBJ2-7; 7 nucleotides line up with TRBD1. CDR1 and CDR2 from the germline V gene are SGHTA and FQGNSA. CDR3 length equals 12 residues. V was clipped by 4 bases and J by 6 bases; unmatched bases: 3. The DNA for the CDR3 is TGTGCCAGCAGCTCGACAGGGTCCGAGCAGTACTTC. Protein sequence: CASSSTGSEQYF.

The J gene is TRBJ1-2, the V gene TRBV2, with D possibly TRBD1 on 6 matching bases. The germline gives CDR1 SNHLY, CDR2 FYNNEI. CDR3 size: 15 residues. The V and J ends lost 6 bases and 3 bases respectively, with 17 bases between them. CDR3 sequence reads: CASRFVAGEDYGYTF. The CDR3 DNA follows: TGTGCCAGCAGATTTGTGGCAGGGGAGGACTATGGCTACACCTTC.

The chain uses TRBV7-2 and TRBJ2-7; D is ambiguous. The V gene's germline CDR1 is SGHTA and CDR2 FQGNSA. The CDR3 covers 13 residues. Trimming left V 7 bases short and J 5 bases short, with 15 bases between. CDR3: CASTLRALNEQYF. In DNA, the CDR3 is TGTGCCAGCACTTTAAGGGCCCTCAACGAGCAGTACTTC. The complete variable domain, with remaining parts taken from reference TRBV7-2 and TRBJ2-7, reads GAGVSQSPSNKVTEKGKDVELRCDPISGHTALYWYRQSLGQGLEFLIYFQGNSAPDKSGLPSDRFSAERTGGSVSTLTIQRTQQEDSAVYLCASTLRALNEQYFGPGTRLTVT.

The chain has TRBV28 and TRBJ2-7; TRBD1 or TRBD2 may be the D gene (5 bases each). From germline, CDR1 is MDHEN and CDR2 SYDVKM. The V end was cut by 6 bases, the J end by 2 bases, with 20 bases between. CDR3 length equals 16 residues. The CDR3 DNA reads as TGTGCCAGCAGACCCCCCGTCGGGGTCAGGGCCTACGAGCAGTACTTC. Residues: CASRPPVGVRAYEQYF.

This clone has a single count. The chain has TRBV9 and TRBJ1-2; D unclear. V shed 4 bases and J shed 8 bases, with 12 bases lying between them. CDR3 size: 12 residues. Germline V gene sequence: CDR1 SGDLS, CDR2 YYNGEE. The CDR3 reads CASSPPVGGYTF. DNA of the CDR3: TGTGCCAGCAGCCCCCCGGTCGGGGGCTACACCTTC.

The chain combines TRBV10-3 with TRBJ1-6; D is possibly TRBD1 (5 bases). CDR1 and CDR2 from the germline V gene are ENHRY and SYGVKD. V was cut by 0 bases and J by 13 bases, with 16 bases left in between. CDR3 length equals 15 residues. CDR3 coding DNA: TGTGCCATCAGTGAGTCGGCGGGGGAAGGGGTTCCCCTCCACTTT. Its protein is CAISESAGEGVPLHF.